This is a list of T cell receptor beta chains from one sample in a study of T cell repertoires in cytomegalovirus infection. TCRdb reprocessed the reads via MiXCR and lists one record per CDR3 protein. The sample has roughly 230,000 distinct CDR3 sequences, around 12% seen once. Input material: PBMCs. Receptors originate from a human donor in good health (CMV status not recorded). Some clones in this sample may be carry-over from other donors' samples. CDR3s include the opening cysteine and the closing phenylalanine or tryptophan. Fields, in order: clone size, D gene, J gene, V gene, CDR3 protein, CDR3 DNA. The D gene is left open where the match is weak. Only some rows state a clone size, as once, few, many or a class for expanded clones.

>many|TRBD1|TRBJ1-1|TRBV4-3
CASGMDRPNTEAFF
TGCGCCAGCGGGATGGACAGGCCGAACACTGAAGCTTTCTTT
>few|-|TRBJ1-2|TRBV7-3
CASSRSDHYGYTF
TGTGCCAGCAGCCGCTCGGACCACTATGGCTACACCTTC
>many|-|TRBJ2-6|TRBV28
CASSFVSGANVLTF
TGTGCCAGCAGTTTCGTCTCTGGGGCCAACGTCCTGACTTTC
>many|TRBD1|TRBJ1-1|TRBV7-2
CASSPGQGMEGAFF
TGTGCCAGCAGCCCCGGACAGGGGATGGAGGGAGCTTTCTTT
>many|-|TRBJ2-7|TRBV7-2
CASSLGARRYF
TGTGCCAGCAGCTTAGGGGCCAGACGGTACTTC
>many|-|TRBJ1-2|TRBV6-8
CASGLRSTPPYGYTF
TGTGCCAGCGGATTAAGATCTACACCCCCTTATGGCTACACCTTC
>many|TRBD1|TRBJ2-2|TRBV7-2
CASSVDRASGELFF
TGTGCCAGCAGTGTGGACAGGGCCTCCGGGGAGCTGTTTTTT
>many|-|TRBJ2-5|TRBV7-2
CASSLIPDSQETQYF
TGTGCCAGCAGCTTAATCCCTGATTCTCAAGAGACCCAGTACTTC
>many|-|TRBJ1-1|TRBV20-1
CSARRPETVTEAFF
TGCAGTGCTAGAAGACCAGAGACAGTAACTGAAGCTTTCTTT
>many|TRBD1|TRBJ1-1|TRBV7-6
CASSLLALDRGQTEAFF
TGTGCCAGCAGCCTATTAGCCTTGGACAGGGGGCAGACTGAAGCTTTCTTT
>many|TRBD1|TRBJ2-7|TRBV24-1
CATLDRLPCEQYF
TGTGCCACCTTGGACAGGTTGCCGTGCGAGCAGTACTTC
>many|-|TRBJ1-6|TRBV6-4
CASSEANGRNSPLHF
TGTGCCAGCAGTGAAGCAAATGGTAGGAATTCACCCCTCCACTTT
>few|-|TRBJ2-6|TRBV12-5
CASGSGRGASGANVLTF
TGTGCTAGTGGTTCCGGCAGGGGAGCCTCTGGGGCCAACGTCCTGACTTTC
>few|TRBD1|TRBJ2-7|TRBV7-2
CASSLAGGQGDYEQYF
TGTGCCAGCAGCTTAGCGGGGGGACAGGGCGACTACGAGCAGTACTTC
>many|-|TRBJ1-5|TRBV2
CASSERSNQPQHF
TGTGCCAGCAGTGAAAGGAGCAATCAGCCCCAGCATTTT
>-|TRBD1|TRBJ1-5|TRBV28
CASSAPTGSSNQPQHF
TGTGCCAGCAGTGCGCCGACAGGGTCAAGCAATCAGCCCCAGCATTTT
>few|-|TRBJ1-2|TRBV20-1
CSAKGLFGYTF
TGCAGTGCTAAGGGGCTCTTTGGCTACACCTTC
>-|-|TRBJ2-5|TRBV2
CASSGGTQYF
TGTGCCAGCAGTGGGGGGACCCAGTACTTC
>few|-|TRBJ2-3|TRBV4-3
CASSQQILTGTDTQYF
TGCGCCAGCAGCCAGCAAATTCTTACAGGCACAGATACGCAGTATTTT
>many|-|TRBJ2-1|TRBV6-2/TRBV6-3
CASLSSNEQFF
TGTGCCAGTCTATCTAGCAATGAGCAGTTCTTC
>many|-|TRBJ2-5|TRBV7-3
CASSPQQRGTQYF
TGTGCCAGCAGCCCGCAACAGAGGGGGACCCAGTACTTC
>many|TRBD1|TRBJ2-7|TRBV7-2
CASSSSGTGSGEQYF
TGTGCCAGCAGCTCTTCGGGGACAGGGTCGGGTGAGCAGTACTTC
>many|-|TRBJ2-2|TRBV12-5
CASARLNTGELFF
TGTGCTAGTGCCCGGCTGAACACCGGGGAGCTGTTTTTT
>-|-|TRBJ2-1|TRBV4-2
CASSQQGGTSSSSYNEQFF
TGTGCCAGCAGCCAACAAGGAGGCACTAGCTCGAGCTCCTACAATGAGCAGTTCTTC
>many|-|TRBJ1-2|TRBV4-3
CASSLANTGPNYGYTF
TGCGCCAGCAGCCTAGCCAATACAGGCCCTAACTATGGCTACACCTTC
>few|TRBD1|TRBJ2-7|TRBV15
CATSTGQAYEQYF
TGTGCCACCAGCACCGGACAGGCCTACGAGCAGTACTTC
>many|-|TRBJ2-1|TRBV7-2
CASRDGRGGNEQFF
TGTGCCAGCAGGGACGGACGAGGCGGTAATGAGCAGTTCTTC
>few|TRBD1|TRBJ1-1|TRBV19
CASSKTGLTEAFF
TGTGCCAGTAGTAAGACAGGGCTCACTGAAGCTTTCTTT
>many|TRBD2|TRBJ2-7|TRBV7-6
CASSQGLMREQYF
TGTGCCAGCAGCCAGGGACTAATGAGAGAGCAGTACTTC
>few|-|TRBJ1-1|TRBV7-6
CASSTVTGFNTEAFF
TGTGCCAGCAGCACGGTTACAGGGTTTAACACTGAAGCTTTCTTT
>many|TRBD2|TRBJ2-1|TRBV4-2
CASSQDWGGRNNEQFF
TGTGCCAGCAGCCAAGATTGGGGCGGGAGGAACAATGAGCAGTTCTTC
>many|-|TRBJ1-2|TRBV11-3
CASSLAGTTNYGYTF
TGTGCCAGCAGCCTCGCCGGGACAACTAACTATGGCTACACCTTC
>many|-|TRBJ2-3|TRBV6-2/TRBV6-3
CASGSHAASTDTQYF
TGTGCCAGCGGGTCTCACGCAGCTAGCACAGATACGCAGTATTTT
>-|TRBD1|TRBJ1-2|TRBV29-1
CSVEGDRYSNYGYTF
TGCAGCGTTGAAGGGGACAGGTATTCCAACTATGGCTACACCTTC
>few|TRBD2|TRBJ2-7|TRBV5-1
CASSPRGGVAGVREQYF
TGCGCCAGCAGCCCCAGAGGGGGGGTAGCGGGAGTGCGCGAGCAGTACTTC
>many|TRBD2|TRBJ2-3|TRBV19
CASSMGLAGSTDTQYF
TGTGCCAGTAGTATGGGACTAGCGGGGTCCACAGATACGCAGTATTTT
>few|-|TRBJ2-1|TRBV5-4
CASSSGALDEQFF
TGTGCCAGCAGCTCGGGGGCTCTGGATGAGCAGTTCTTC
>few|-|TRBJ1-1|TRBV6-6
CASSYSERTEAFF
TGTGCCAGCAGTTACTCTGAGCGGACGGAAGCTTTCTTT
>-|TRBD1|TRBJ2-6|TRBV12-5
CASGLQGTGANVLTF
TGTGCTAGTGGTTTACAGGGGACGGGGGCCAACGTCCTGACTTTC
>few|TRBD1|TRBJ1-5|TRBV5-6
CASSSRTGAVWQPQHF
TGTGCCAGCAGCTCAAGGACAGGGGCGGTTTGGCAGCCCCAGCATTTT
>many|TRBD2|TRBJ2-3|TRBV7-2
CASSQGGEGGDTQYF
TGTGCCAGCAGCCAGGGAGGGGAGGGTGGAGATACGCAGTATTTT
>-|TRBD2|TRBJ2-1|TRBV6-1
CASSGLRPSGVDNEQFF
TGTGCCAGCAGCGGACTGCGCCCTAGCGGGGTAGACAATGAGCAGTTCTTC
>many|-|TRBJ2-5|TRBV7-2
CASSLVGDGSETQYF
TGTGCCAGCAGCTTAGTGGGGGACGGGTCGGAGACCCAGTACTTC
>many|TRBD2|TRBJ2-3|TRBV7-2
CASSASSGPTDTQYF
TGTGCCAGCAGCGCTTCTAGCGGCCCCACAGATACGCAGTATTTT
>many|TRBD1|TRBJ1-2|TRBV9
CASSVPGQGPCTF
TGTGCCAGCAGCGTTCCGGGACAGGGGCCTTGCACCTTC
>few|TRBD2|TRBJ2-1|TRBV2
CASSESAGGGNEQFF
TGTGCCAGCAGTGAATCTGCGGGGGGTGGCAATGAGCAGTTCTTC